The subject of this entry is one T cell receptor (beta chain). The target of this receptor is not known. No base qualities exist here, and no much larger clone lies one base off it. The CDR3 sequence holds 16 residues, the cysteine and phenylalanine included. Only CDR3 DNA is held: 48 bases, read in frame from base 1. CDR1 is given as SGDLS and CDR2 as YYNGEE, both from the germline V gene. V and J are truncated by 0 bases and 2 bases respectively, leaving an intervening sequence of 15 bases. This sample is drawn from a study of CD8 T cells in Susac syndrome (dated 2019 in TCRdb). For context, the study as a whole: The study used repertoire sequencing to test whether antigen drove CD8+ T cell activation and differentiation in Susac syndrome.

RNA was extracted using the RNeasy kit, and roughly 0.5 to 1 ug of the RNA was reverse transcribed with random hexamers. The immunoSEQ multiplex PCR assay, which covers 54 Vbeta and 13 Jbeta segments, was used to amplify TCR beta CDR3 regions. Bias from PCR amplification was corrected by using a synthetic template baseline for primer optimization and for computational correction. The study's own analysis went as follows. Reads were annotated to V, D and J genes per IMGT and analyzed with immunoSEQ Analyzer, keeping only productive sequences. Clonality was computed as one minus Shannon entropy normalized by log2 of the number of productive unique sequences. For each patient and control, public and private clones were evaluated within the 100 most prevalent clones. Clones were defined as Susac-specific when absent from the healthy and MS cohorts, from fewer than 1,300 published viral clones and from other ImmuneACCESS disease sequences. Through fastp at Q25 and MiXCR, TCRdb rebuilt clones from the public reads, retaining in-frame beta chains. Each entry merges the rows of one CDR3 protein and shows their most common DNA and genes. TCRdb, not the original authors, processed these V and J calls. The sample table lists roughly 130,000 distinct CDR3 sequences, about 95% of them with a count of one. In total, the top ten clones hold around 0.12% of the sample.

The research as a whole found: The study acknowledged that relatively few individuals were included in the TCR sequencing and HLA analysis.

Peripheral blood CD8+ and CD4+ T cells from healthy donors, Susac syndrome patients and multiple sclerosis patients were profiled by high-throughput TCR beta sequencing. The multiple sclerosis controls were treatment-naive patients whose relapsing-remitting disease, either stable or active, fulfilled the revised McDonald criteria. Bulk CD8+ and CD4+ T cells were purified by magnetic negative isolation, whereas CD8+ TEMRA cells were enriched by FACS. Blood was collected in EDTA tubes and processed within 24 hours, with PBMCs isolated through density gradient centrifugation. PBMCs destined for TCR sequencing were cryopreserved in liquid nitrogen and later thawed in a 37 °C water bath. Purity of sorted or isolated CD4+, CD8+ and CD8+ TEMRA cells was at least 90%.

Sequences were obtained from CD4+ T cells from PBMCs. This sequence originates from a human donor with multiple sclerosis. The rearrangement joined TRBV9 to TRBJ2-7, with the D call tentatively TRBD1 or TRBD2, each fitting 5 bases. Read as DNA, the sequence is TGTGCCAGCAGCGTAGCTGGACATCCTAGCCCCTACGAGCAGTACTTC. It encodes CASSVAGHPSPYEQYF. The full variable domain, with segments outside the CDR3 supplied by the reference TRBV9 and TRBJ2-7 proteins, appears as DSGVTQTPKHLITATGQRVTLRCSPRSGDLSVYWYQQSLDQGLQFLIQYYNGEERAKGNILERFSAQQFPDLHSELNLSSLELGDSALYFCASSVAGHPSPYEQYFGPGTRLTVT.